Listed below are T cell receptor beta chains from one sample, sequenced in a study of blood T cells in healthy people across ages. Using its own MiXCR run on the 5' RACE reads, TCRdb lists one record per CDR3 protein. The repertoire holds around 1,800,000 distinct CDR3 sequences, with 30% to 40% as singletons. Sequencing was done on a sample of blood. These receptors came from a human donor in good health. CDR3s include the opening cysteine and the closing phenylalanine or tryptophan. A D gene is named only where the DNA matches it firmly. Some rows have no size entry. The others give once, few or many, or a class for an expanded clone.

TRBJ1-6 NA TRBV7-9 NA TGTGCCAGCAGCCTTACAGGGTCGGAAAATTCACCCCTCCACTTT CASSLTGSENSPLHF
TRBJ2-3 TRBD2 TRBV7-2 NA TGTGCCAGCAGCTTAGTACGACTAGCGGGGGCAGATACGCAGTATTTT CASSLVRLAGADTQYF
TRBJ1-2 NA TRBV6-5 NA TGTGCCAGCAGTTACCGGCCCGTCGGGAGCCACTATGGCTACACCTTC CASSYRPVGSHYGYTF
TRBJ2-3 NA TRBV12-5 few TGTGCTAGTGGTTTTCCGGGACCGCCCTCCACAGATACGCAGTATTTT CASGFPGPPSTDTQYF
TRBJ2-3 NA TRBV24-1 few TGTGCCACCGGGTCTCAACGCGCAGATACGCAGTATTTT CATGSQRADTQYF
TRBJ2-4 NA TRBV20-1 NA TGCAGTGCTAGAGAGTACCGGGGAGGCGGGGAGCAGTACTTC CSAREYRGGGEQYF
TRBJ1-2 NA TRBV28 NA TGTGCCAGCAGCGGCAGGCAGACCTATGGCTACACCTTC CASSGRQTYGYTF
TRBJ1-5 TRBD1 TRBV5-6 NA TGTGCCAGCAGCTTAGGAACAGGGGCCTTGGAGCAGCCCCAGCATTTT CASSLGTGALEQPQHF
TRBJ2-7 TRBD2 TRBV5-1 NA TGCGCCAGCAGCGACCAACCTCACGGGACTAGCAGCTCCTACGAGCAGTACTTC CASSDQPHGTSSSYEQYF
TRBJ2-2 NA TRBV11-2 few TGTGCCAGCAGCTTTGTGAGAGTCACCGGGGAGCTGTTTTTT CASSFVRVTGELFF
TRBJ2-1 TRBD1 TRBV29-1 NA TGCAGCGTACAAACGGGACAGACTTACAATGAGCAGTTCTTC CSVQTGQTYNEQFF
TRBJ2-5 NA TRBV7-2 NA TGTGCCAGCAGCTTAAGGTGGCGGGGGCGCAGGTACCAAGAGACCCAGTACTTC CASSLRWRGRRYQETQYF
TRBJ2-1 NA TRBV4-3 few TGCGCCAGCAGCCAAGACCTGGGGGTAGGGTACAATGTGCAGTTCTTC CASSQDLGVGYNVQFF
TRBJ2-1 NA TRBV7-8 few TGTGCCAGCAGCTCCGTGGGCGGGGTTACCTACAATGAGCAGTTCTTC CASSSVGGVTYNEQFF
TRBJ2-3 NA TRBV29-1 few TGCAGCGTTGAAGTTCAGGACCCTAGCACAGATACGCAGTATTTT CSVEVQDPSTDTQYF
TRBJ1-1 NA TRBV6-5 NA TGTGCCAGCAATATTAGGGGCGCTTTGAGCACTGAAGCTTTCTTT CASNIRGALSTEAFF
TRBJ1-6 NA TRBV9 NA TGTGCCAGCAGCGCCCCGGGGGGTAGTTCACCCCTCCACTTT CASSAPGGSSPLHF
TRBJ2-7 TRBD2 TRBV4-3 NA TGCGCCAGCAGCCAAGATGCGGGGGATGCCCTCGAGCAGTACTTC CASSQDAGDALEQYF
TRBJ1-5 NA TRBV12-3/TRBV12-4 NA TGTGCCAGCAGTTTATGGGGGGGCTATCAGCCCCAGCATTTT CASSLWGGYQPQHF
TRBJ1-2 NA TRBV5-1 NA TGCGCCAGCAGCTTGGGAAGGCCAGGGAACGCTGGCTACACCTTC CASSLGRPGNAGYTF
TRBJ1-1 TRBD1 TRBV13 NA TGTACCAGCAGCCCGGACAGGGGGCTTACTGAAGCTTTCTTT CTSSPDRGLTEAFF
TRBJ2-5 NA TRBV7-2 NA TGTGCCAGCAGCTTAGATGGGGCGGCAGTTACGGCCCAGTACTTC CASSLDGAAVTAQYF
TRBJ2-3 TRBD2 TRBV19 NA TGTGCCAGTAGCGGGGGGTTCGCAGATACGCAGTATTTT CASSGGFADTQYF
TRBJ2-1 NA TRBV6-2/TRBV6-3 once TGTGCCAGCAGTAACAGGGTTGAGAATGAGCAGTTCTTC CASSNRVENEQFF
TRBJ1-6 NA TRBV12-3/TRBV12-4 NA TGTGCCAGCAGTTGGGGCAGGGGAGGGTCACCCCCCCACTTT CASSWGRGGSPPHF
TRBJ1-6 NA TRBV2 few TGTGCCAGCAGTGAGCACCGGGACGGGTATTCACCCCTCCACTTT CASSEHRDGYSPLHF
TRBJ2-1 NA TRBV7-2 NA TGTGCCAGCAGCTTAGTGGTCGACAATGAGCAGTTCTTC CASSLVVDNEQFF
TRBJ2-1 NA TRBV20-1 NA TGCAGTGCTCATCTAAACACCTTTAGGAATGAGCAGTTCTTC CSAHLNTFRNEQFF
TRBJ1-5 NA TRBV7-2 NA TGTGCCAGCAGCTTAGTCGTGGGGGGTCAGCCCCAGCATTTT CASSLVVGGQPQHF
TRBJ2-7 TRBD2 TRBV5-1 NA TGCGCCAGTAGAAGCGGGACTAGTCACAATGAGCAGTACTTC CASRSGTSHNEQYF
TRBJ2-4 TRBD1 TRBV4-3 few TGCGCCAGCAGCCAATCCCTGGGACAGGGGGCCAACATTCAGTACTTC CASSQSLGQGANIQYF
TRBJ1-1 NA TRBV29-1 NA TGCAGCGTTGTAAAATGGGCGGGGGTCAACACTGAAGCTTTCTTT CSVVKWAGVNTEAFF
TRBJ1-2 NA TRBV7-2 NA TGTGCCAGCAGCTCAGAACAGGGACCCCTGGGCTACACCTTC CASSSEQGPLGYTF
TRBJ2-6 NA TRBV20-1 NA TGCAGTGCCTATCCTGGGGCCAACGTCCTGACTTTC CSAYPGANVLTF
TRBJ1-1 NA TRBV6-6 NA TGTGCCAGCAGTTACGCTGGGACGTCTACTGAAGCTTTCTTT CASSYAGTSTEAFF
TRBJ1-2 TRBD1 TRBV7-3 NA TGTGCCAGCAGCCCGACGACAGGGGACGGCTACACCTTC CASSPTTGDGYTF
TRBJ2-1 TRBD1 TRBV29-1 NA TGCAGCGTAGACAGGGGGTTTTACAATGAGCAGTTCTTC CSVDRGFYNEQFF
TRBJ2-7 NA TRBV28 many TGTGCCAGCACCCGTTTGGGGAGCTCCTACGAGCAGTACTTC CASTRLGSSYEQYF
TRBJ1-2 TRBD1 TRBV2 few TGTGCCAGCAGGGGGGACAGGGGGGTGTATGGCTACACCTTC CASRGDRGVYGYTF
TRBJ1-1 TRBD1 TRBV7-3 NA TGTGCCAGCAGCTTAACGGAGGGGGCAGAAGCTTTCTTT CASSLTEGAEAFF
TRBJ1-1 NA TRBV7-3 few TGTGCCAGCAGAGTTGACCCGGGAACTGAAGCTTTCTTT CASRVDPGTEAFF
TRBJ1-2 NA TRBV4-2 NA TGTGCCAGCAGCCACACGATGGGGCGTGGGCAAGCTCCTAACTATGGCTACACCTTC CASSHTMGRGQAPNYGYTF
TRBJ2-7 TRBD1 TRBV29-1 NA TGCAGCGTGACCGGGACAGGCTACGAGCAGTACTTC CSVTGTGYEQYF
TRBJ2-1 NA TRBV7-9 once TGTGCCAGCAGTCCACGAGACAGACGCGAGCAGTTCTTC CASSPRDRREQFF